These 22 T cell receptor beta chains were all obtained from the same sample, sequenced in a study of T cells after yellow fever vaccination. TCRdb independently ran MiXCR on the 5' RACE reads; one entry per CDR3 protein. Altogether about 160,000 distinct CDR3 sequences are present, approximately 6.7% being singletons, with the ten largest covering more than 2.5%. The material sequenced was CD4+ T cells sorted from PBMCs, taken 4 to 5 days after the first yellow fever vaccination. These receptors were taken from a man aged 18 to 29 who received the YFV17D yellow fever vaccine.

The rearrangement joins TRBV6-5 to TRBJ1-5; no reliable D call. The CDR3 spans 15 residues. V lost 2 bases and J lost 0, with 8 bases in between. Germline loops: CDR1 MNHEY, CDR2 SVGAGI. The CDR3 protein is CASSYRGDSNQPQHF. The CDR3 DNA follows: TGTGCCAGCAGTTACCGGGGAGATAGCAATCAGCCCCAGCATTTT.

Points on this clonotype: An end of the junction does not agree with germline; a read error may underlie this. This chain joins TRBV7-9 and TRBJ2-3; D gene unclear. Germline CDR1 reads SEHNR; CDR2 reads FQNEAQ (reference sequence). The CDR3 is 15 residues long. The CDR3 protein is CVSTPSGGNTDTQYF. Written as DNA, the CDR3 is TGTGTCAGCACCCCCTCGGGTGGAAACACAGATACGCAGTATTTT.

The table lists this clonotype with a few counts. V is TRBV7-2 and J is TRBJ1-2; D unclear. CDR3 length equals 12 residues. Between the trimmed V and J ends, which lost 5 bases and 7 bases, there was a span of 11 bases. Germline CDR1 SGHTA, CDR2 FQGNSA. The CDR3 loop reads CASSQSSGGYTF. The CDR3 nucleotides are TGTGCCAGCAGCCAAAGCTCGGGTGGCTACACCTTC.

This clonotype occurred a few times. V usage is TRBV2 and J usage is TRBJ2-5; D is tentatively TRBD1 or TRBD2 (5 bases each). Germline V gives CDR1 SNHLY, CDR2 FYNNEI. This CDR3 spans 14 amino acids. V lost 6 bases and J 5 bases, leaving 16 bases between the germline ends. CDR3 amino acids: CASRGPNHGETQYF. As DNA, the CDR3 is TGTGCCAGCAGGGGACCAAATCATGGGGAGACCCAGTACTTC.

This clonotype was seen ten or more times. The chain is built from TRBV24-1 and TRBJ2-1; D is unresolved. The CDR3 spans 13 residues. Looked up from germline, CDR1 is KGHDR and CDR2 is SFDVKD. The V end lost 5 bases, the J end lost 7 bases, and 11 bases lay between the germline ends. CDR3 protein: CATSGGSKNEQFF. The CDR3 DNA reads TGTGCCACCAGTGGAGGCTCCAAGAATGAGCAGTTCTTC.

This clonotype was picked up a small number of times. The rearrangement uses TRBV7-9 and TRBJ1-2, with D hard to call. Germline CDR1 is SEHNR and CDR2 is FQNEAQ (reference sequence). Trimming cost V 3 bases and J 1 base, with 9 bases left between them. The CDR3 runs to 14 residues. The CDR3 here is CASSFTVNNYGYTF. Here the CDR3 DNA reads TGTGCCAGCAGCTTCACAGTGAATAACTATGGCTACACCTTC. Based on the CDR3 plus reference TRBV7-9 and TRBJ1-2, the full variable domain is DTGVSQNPRHKITKRGQNVTFRCDPISEHNRLYWYRQTLGQGPEFLTYFQNEAQLEKSRLLSDRFSAERPKGSFSTLEIQRTEQGDSAMYLCASSFTVNNYGYTFGSGTRLTVV.

This clonotype was counted many times. V usage is TRBV28 and J usage is TRBJ2-7, with D uncertain. V was trimmed by 2 bases and J by 7 bases, leaving 15 bases between them. The V gene's germline CDR1 is MDHEN and CDR2 SYDVKM. This CDR3 is 14 amino acids long. The CDR3 coding sequence is TGTGCCAGCAGTTTAGACACACAGATGGGTGAGCAGTACGTC. Encoded protein: CASSLDTQMGEQYV.

This clonotype was counted ten times or more. The chain carries TRBV3-1 and TRBJ1-2; 12 bases fit TRBD1. V lost 4 bases, J lost 7 bases, and 4 bases stayed unmatched. This CDR3 contains 14 residues. Germline V gene lookup returns CDR1 LGHDT and CDR2 YNNKEL (reference sequence). The CDR3 region has the DNA TGTGCCAGCAGCCCCGGGACAGGGGGCTTTGGCTACACCTTC. Translation: CASSPGTGGFGYTF.

The CDR3 DNA reads as TGTGCCTGGGGCCCGGGACCCCAAGTGGATACGCAGTATTTT. Encoded protein: CAWGPGPQVDTQYF. The V call is TRBV30, the J call TRBJ2-3, with D perhaps being TRBD1 or TRBD2 (5 bases each). The CDR3 has 14 residues. V lost 5 bases, J lost 6 bases, and 18 bases lay in between. Germline V gene data show CDR1 as GTSNPN and CDR2 as SVGIG (reference sequence).

This clonotype has a count of ten or more. This chain connects TRBV24-1 to TRBJ2-3, with unresolved D. The germline CDR1 and CDR2 sequences are KGHDR and SFDVKD. The length of the CDR3 is 14 residues. V lost 3 bases to trimming and J lost 2 bases, with 8 bases between them. The CDR3 reads CATSDTGITDTQYF. DNA of the CDR3: TGTGCCACCAGTGATACTGGAATCACAGATACGCAGTATTTT.

The genes are TRBV5-1 and TRBJ2-1, with D uncertain. Germline values: CDR1 SGHRS, CDR2 YFSETQ. The CDR3 loop spans 15 amino acids. Trimming removed 0 bases at V and 6 bases at J, with 13 bases between. The CDR3: CASSLVGLVGNEQFF. The CDR3 DNA is TGCGCCAGCAGCTTGGTGGGTCTAGTAGGCAATGAGCAGTTCTTC.

This clonotype has at least ten counts. The chain employs TRBV4-3 and TRBJ2-4; a weak D match, TRBD2 (5 bases). The ends were cut back, 2 bases at V and 2 bases at J, with 10 bases in the middle. Germline V lookup: CDR1 LGHNA, CDR2 YSLEER. This CDR3 contains 15 residues. CDR3 residues: CASSQSRGTKNIQYF. For the CDR3, the DNA is TGCGCCAGCAGCCAAAGCCGAGGGACCAAAAACATTCAGTACTTC.

The chain carries TRBV20-1 and TRBJ2-1, with TRBD2 as a possible D gene (6 bases). V shed 4 bases and J shed 4 bases, with 14 bases lying between them. The germline gives CDR1 DFQATT, CDR2 SNEGSKA (reference sequence). The CDR3 has 14 residues. CDR3 residues: CSAIRGSSYNEQFF. The CDR3 region has the DNA TGCAGTGCTATTCGGGGGTCGTCGTACAATGAGCAGTTCTTC.

This clonotype has ten or more counts. The V gene is TRBV23-1, the J gene TRBJ1-1; no clear D. TRBV23-1 carries the ORF label, with uncertain function. Trimming removed 7 bases from V and 4 bases from J, with 4 bases in between. The CDR3 covers 10 residues. The CDR3 reads CASKTTEAFF. CDR3 bases: TGCGCCAGCAAGACCACTGAAGCTTTCTTT.

V is TRBV4-3 and J is TRBJ2-2, with TRBD2 identical over 8 bases. CDR3 size: 16 residues. After removal of 0 bases from V and 1 base from J, the junction contained 1 base not matched to a gene. Germline-derived CDR1 and CDR2 are LGHNA and YSLEER. CDR3 region: CASSQEAGGNTGELFF. Here the CDR3 DNA reads TGCGCCAGCAGCCAAGAGGCGGGGGGGAACACCGGGGAGCTGTTTTTT.

The rearrangement uses TRBV12-3 or TRBV12-4 and TRBJ2-7; unclear D gene. The germline V and J ends were trimmed by 0 bases and 0 bases, with 12 bases remaining between them. The CDR3 extends over 16 amino acids. CDR3 in amino acids: CASSLATGPTSYEQYF. The DNA of the CDR3 is TGTGCCAGCAGTTTAGCCACCGGGCCGACCTCCTACGAGCAGTACTTC.

This clonotype was counted at least ten times. J is TRBJ2-1 and V is TRBV19; D may be TRBD2 (6 bases). The ends were cut back, 7 bases at V and 0 bases at J, with 13 bases in the middle. In germline, CDR1 is LNHDA, CDR2 SQIVND (reference sequence). The CDR3 consists of 15 residues. CDR3 amino acids: CASIGVGSSYNEQFF. In DNA, the CDR3 is TGTGCCAGTATAGGGGTCGGGAGCTCCTACAATGAGCAGTTCTTC.

The chain links TRBV7-3 to TRBJ2-1, with 10 bases that match TRBD2. The CDR3 is 16 residues long. V lost 8 bases to trimming and J lost 5 bases; unmatched junction nucleotides: 12. The V gene's germline CDR1 is SGHTA and CDR2 FQGTGA. The CDR3 loop reads CASGVQRGGLNNEQFF. Here the CDR3 DNA reads TGTGCCAGCGGTGTCCAGCGGGGGGGCCTCAACAATGAGCAGTTCTTC.

The sample holds many counts of this clonotype. The genes are TRBV28 and TRBJ1-2, with D unclear. The V gene's germline CDR1 is MDHEN and CDR2 SYDVKM. The length of the CDR3 is 15 residues. Trimming took off 1 base at V and 8 bases at J, with 17 bases between the two ends. DNA for the CDR3: TGTGCCAGCAGTTTATTCAGCGGGGTCCTTGGGGGCTACACCTTC. Translated, it gives CASSLFSGVLGGYTF.

Many counts were recorded for this clonotype. The rearrangement uses TRBV5-1 and TRBJ1-4; unclear D gene. CDR3 length equals 14 residues. Per germline, CDR1 SGHRS and CDR2 YFSETQ. V was cut by 0 bases and J by 4 bases, with 7 bases left in between. CDR3 sequence (DNA): TGCGCCAGCAGCTTGGGACGGGATAATGAAAAACTGTTTTTT. As protein: CASSLGRDNEKLFF. Variable domain in full (rest from reference TRBV5-1 and TRBJ1-4): KAGVTQTPRYLIKTRGQQVTLSCSPISGHRSVSWYQQTPGQGLQFLFEYFSETQRNKGNFPGRFSGRQFSNSRSEMNVSTLELGDSALYLCASSLGRDNEKLFFGSGTQLSVL.

The V call is TRBV7-9, the J call TRBJ2-7; TRBD2 aligns across 10 bases. With 2 bases clipped from V and 4 bases from J, the junction kept 5 bases outside the gene matches. Germline values: CDR1 SEHNR, CDR2 FQNEAQ (reference sequence). CDR3 length: 15 amino acids. The CDR3 here is CASSLIRGLAYEQYF. CDR3 DNA: TGTGCCAGCAGCTTAATCAGGGGACTAGCGTACGAGCAGTACTTC.

This clonotype was recorded many times. The chain has TRBV12-3 or TRBV12-4 and TRBJ1-3, with unresolved D. V was cut by 5 bases and J by 3 bases, with 11 bases left in between. This CDR3 region has 14 residues. CDR3 in amino acids: CASSQGLNGNTIYF. The CDR3 region has the DNA TGTGCCAGCAGTCAAGGACTGAATGGAAACACCATATATTTT.